Listed here is a single TCR beta chain. Study processing details: Amplified reference gene primers provided the basis for estimating nucleated cell counts. Generated by immunoSEQ multiplex PCR, the TCRdb table keeps only in-frame clones and is missing some. V and J calls plus clone size are reproduced from that table; the DNA served to infer D and trimming. The sample includes around 120,000 clones, under 80% of them seen just once. This sample stems from a study of blood T cell repertoires in COVID-19. Study as a whole: The United States, Italy and Spain supplied acute and convalescent COVID-19 samples. Sources were T cells, B-cell-depleted T cells, or PBMCs; the material itself was cDNA or gDNA.

V lost 6 bases and J lost 0, with 12 bases in between. The CDR3 length is 14 residues. Germline CDR1 and CDR2: GTSNPN and SVGIG (reference sequence). The sequence was collected from a man between 65 and 85 years old with acute or convalescent COVID-19. This chain uses TRBV30 with TRBJ1-3; a weak D match, TRBD1 (5 bases). What was sequenced was peripheral blood. This chain's CDR3 is CACRGRVSGNTIYF. CDR3 DNA: TGTGCCTGCCGAGGCAGGGTCTCTGGAAACACCATATATTTT.